Below, one TCR beta chain is given with its context. The table came from immunoSEQ multiplex PCR; TCRdb's copy has only in-frame clones and leaves some out. Of fewer than 150,000 clones listed, around 85% are singletons. These data belong to a study of T cell responses to AZD1222 COVID-19 vaccine. CDR1 SGHAT and CDR2 FQNNGV come from the germline V gene. The germline V and J ends were trimmed by 8 bases and 6 bases, with 13 bases remaining between them. This CDR3 spans 13 amino acids. The chain joins TRBV11-2 to TRBJ1-4, with D tentatively TRBD1 (5 bases). This clonotype was obtained from an adult in good health. Sample: peripheral blood, taken on day 0 of AZD1222 vaccination. The CDR3 region is CASGAGYDEKLFF. In DNA form, the CDR3 reads TGTGCCAGCGGGGCAGGGTACGATGAAAAACTGTTTTTT.